The rows below give T cell receptor beta chains drawn from one sample of a study of cytomegalovirus exposure and HLA in healthy donors. Sequenced by immunoSEQ multiplex PCR; TCRdb stores in-frame clones only, minus some. This sample contains 140,000 to 150,000 clones. The sample comprised PBMCs. The source of these receptors is a male donor in good health and CMV-seronegative. Each CDR3 is given with its conserved first and last residue. The D gene is left open where the match is weak.

d_gene: .
j_gene: TRBJ1-1
len: 13
v_gene: TRBV28
CDR3aa: CASSPEMNTEAFF
CDR3nt: TGTGCCAGCAGTCCAGAAATGAACACTGAAGCTTTCTTT

d_gene: .
j_gene: TRBJ1-5
len: 14
v_gene: TRBV30
CDR3aa: CAWSQTLGNQPQHF
CDR3nt: TGTGCCTGGAGTCAAACACTAGGCAATCAGCCCCAGCATTTT

d_gene: .
j_gene: TRBJ1-3
len: 15
v_gene: TRBV30
CDR3aa: CAWSVRRTSGNTIYF
CDR3nt: TGTGCCTGGAGTGTACGTAGGACATCTGGAAACACCATATATTTT

d_gene: .
j_gene: TRBJ1-1
len: 14
v_gene: TRBV27
CDR3aa: CASSLSRSNTEAFF
CDR3nt: TGTGCCAGCAGTTTATCTCGGTCGAACACTGAAGCTTTCTTT

d_gene: .
j_gene: TRBJ1-2
len: 15
v_gene: TRBV6-5
CDR3aa: CASRAGTRVYNGYTF
CDR3nt: TGTGCCAGCAGGGCGGGGACGCGAGTCTATAATGGCTACACCTTC

d_gene: TRBD2
j_gene: TRBJ2-5
len: 18
v_gene: TRBV7-7
CDR3aa: CASSLYGLAGGREETQYF
CDR3nt: TGTGCTAGCAGCTTATACGGACTAGCGGGGGGCCGGGAAGAGACCCAGTACTTC

d_gene: TRBD2
j_gene: TRBJ2-5
len: 16
v_gene: TRBV7-6
CDR3aa: CASSLSGLAGEETQYF
CDR3nt: TGTGCCAGCAGCTTATCTGGACTAGCGGGAGAAGAGACCCAGTACTTC

d_gene: TRBD2
j_gene: TRBJ2-3
len: 16
v_gene: TRBV6-6
CDR3aa: CASTPDRGGAGDTQYF
CDR3nt: TGTGCCAGCACCCCGGATCGCGGGGGGGCCGGAGATACGCAGTATTTT

d_gene: .
j_gene: TRBJ1-6
len: 14
v_gene: TRBV5-1
CDR3aa: CASSEGPINSPLHF
CDR3nt: TGCGCCAGCAGCGAGGGCCCGATTAATTCACCCCTCCACTTT

d_gene: TRBD1
j_gene: TRBJ1-5
len: 15
v_gene: TRBV5-1
CDR3aa: CASSPGQGSHQPQHF
CDR3nt: TGCGCCAGCAGCCCAGGACAGGGGAGCCATCAGCCCCAGCATTTT

d_gene: TRBD1
j_gene: TRBJ2-7
len: 14
v_gene: TRBV5-4
CDR3aa: CASSSRGQNYEQYF
CDR3nt: TGTGCCAGCAGCTCGAGGGGACAGAACTACGAGCAGTACTTC

d_gene: TRBD1
j_gene: TRBJ2-7
len: 14
v_gene: TRBV4-3
CDR3aa: CASSQRTGGHEQYF
CDR3nt: TGCGCCAGCAGCCAAAGGACAGGGGGCCACGAGCAGTACTTC

d_gene: .
j_gene: TRBJ2-7
len: 14
v_gene: TRBV10-3
CDR3aa: CAISEGPGEHEQYF
CDR3nt: TGTGCCATCAGTGAGGGGCCAGGGGAACACGAGCAGTACTTC

d_gene: .
j_gene: TRBJ2-7
len: 15
v_gene: TRBV7-2
CDR3aa: CASSYAGQLPYEQYF
CDR3nt: TGTGCCAGCAGCTACGCGGGGCAGCTACCCTACGAGCAGTACTTC

d_gene: TRBD2
j_gene: TRBJ2-1
len: 17
v_gene: TRBV7-9
CDR3aa: CASSLALLGLAENEQFF
CDR3nt: TGTGCCAGCAGCTTAGCGCTATTAGGACTAGCGGAAAATGAGCAGTTCTTC

d_gene: .
j_gene: TRBJ1-5
len: 15
v_gene: TRBV18
CDR3aa: CASSPPGTSNQPQHF
CDR3nt: TGTGCCAGCTCACCTCCCGGGACATCAAATCAGCCCCAGCATTTT

d_gene: .
j_gene: TRBJ1-1
len: 10
v_gene: TRBV29-1
CDR3aa: CSATNAEAFF
CDR3nt: TGCAGCGCTACGAACGCTGAAGCTTTCTTT

d_gene: TRBD1
j_gene: TRBJ1-3
len: 13
v_gene: TRBV2
CDR3aa: CASSEDRRNTIYF
CDR3nt: TGTGCCAGCAGCGAGGACAGGAGAAACACCATATATTTT

d_gene: .
j_gene: TRBJ1-1
len: 11
v_gene: TRBV20-1
CDR3aa: CSAGGKNEAFF
CDR3nt: TGCAGTGCGGGAGGAAAAAACGAAGCTTTCTTT

d_gene: TRBD1
j_gene: TRBJ1-1
len: 15
v_gene: TRBV18
CDR3aa: CASSPPGTAYTEAFF
CDR3nt: TGTGCCAGCTCACCACCAGGGACAGCTTACACTGAAGCTTTCTTT

d_gene: TRBD2
j_gene: TRBJ2-1
len: 16
v_gene: TRBV18
CDR3aa: CASSERLAGVYNEQFF
CDR3nt: TGTGCCAGCTCAGAACGACTAGCGGGAGTATACAATGAGCAGTTCTTC

d_gene: .
j_gene: TRBJ2-7
len: 14
v_gene: TRBV7-9
CDR3aa: CASSLAGGSYEQYF
CDR3nt: TGTGCCAGCAGCTTAGCTGGCGGCTCCTACGAGCAGTACTTC

d_gene: TRBD2
j_gene: TRBJ2-7
len: 17
v_gene: TRBV7-2
CDR3aa: CASSLGQGLAGLNEQYF
CDR3nt: TGTGCCAGCAGCTTGGGGCAGGGACTAGCGGGGTTGAACGAGCAGTACTTC

d_gene: .
j_gene: TRBJ2-7
len: 11
v_gene: TRBV7-9
CDR3aa: CASNEAYEQYF
CDR3nt: TGTGCCAGCAACGAGGCCTACGAGCAGTACTTC

d_gene: TRBD1
j_gene: TRBJ2-7
len: 15
v_gene: TRBV6-5
CDR3aa: CASSYSRDRGYEQYF
CDR3nt: TGTGCCAGCAGTTACTCGAGGGACAGGGGCTACGAGCAGTACTTC

d_gene: TRBD2
j_gene: TRBJ2-7
len: 13
v_gene: TRBV30
CDR3aa: CAWMSGGSYEQYF
CDR3nt: TGTGCCTGGATGAGCGGGGGCTCCTACGAGCAGTACTTC

d_gene: .
j_gene: TRBJ1-6
len: 14
v_gene: TRBV30
CDR3aa: CAWSRGLENSPLHF
CDR3nt: TGTGCCTGGAGTAGGGGGTTAGAGAATTCCCCCCTCCACTTT

d_gene: .
j_gene: TRBJ1-1
len: 14
v_gene: TRBV29-1
CDR3aa: CSVESRGGPPGAFF
CDR3nt: TGCAGCGTTGAGTCTAGGGGGGGCCCCCCCGGAGCTTTCTTT

d_gene: .
j_gene: TRBJ2-7
len: 13
v_gene: TRBV30
CDR3aa: CAWSTGAASEQYF
CDR3nt: TGTGCCTGGAGTACTGGGGCAGCTTCCGAGCAGTACTTC

d_gene: .
j_gene: TRBJ1-1
len: 13
v_gene: TRBV7-8
CDR3aa: CASSLESGTEAFF
CDR3nt: TGTGCCAGCAGCTTGGAATCCGGGACAGAAGCTTTCTTT

d_gene: .
j_gene: TRBJ2-2
len: 12
v_gene: TRBV11-2
CDR3aa: CASSLGGTELFF
CDR3nt: TGTGCCAGCAGCTTAGGGGGGACAGAGCTGTTTTTT

d_gene: .
j_gene: TRBJ1-3
len: 12
v_gene: TRBV29-1
CDR3aa: CSVYGRGNTIYF
CDR3nt: TGCAGCGTCTACGGGAGGGGTAACACCATATATTTT

d_gene: TRBD2
j_gene: TRBJ2-7
len: 15
v_gene: TRBV9
CDR3aa: CASSVGLAGLSEQYF
CDR3nt: TGTGCCAGCAGCGTAGGGTTAGCGGGACTCTCCGAGCAGTACTTC

d_gene: TRBD2
j_gene: TRBJ2-1
len: 17
v_gene: TRBV7-9
CDR3aa: CASSFSGTSGNYNEQFF
CDR3nt: TGTGCCAGCAGCTTTAGCGGAACTAGCGGGAACTACAATGAGCAGTTCTTC

d_gene: TRBD2
j_gene: TRBJ2-7
len: 15
v_gene: TRBV18
CDR3aa: CASSLGRTSERPEYF
CDR3nt: TGTGCCAGCTCACTGGGACGGACTAGCGAGAGACCTGAGTACTTC

d_gene: TRBD2
j_gene: TRBJ2-1
len: 15
v_gene: TRBV6-5
CDR3aa: CASSPAGVIGDEQFF
CDR3nt: TGTGCCAGCAGCCCAGCGGGAGTCATAGGCGATGAGCAGTTCTTC

d_gene: .
j_gene: TRBJ1-1
len: 13
v_gene: TRBV10-3
CDR3aa: CAISQGMNTEAFF
CDR3nt: TGTGCCATCTCACAGGGCATGAACACTGAAGCTTTCTTT

d_gene: TRBD1
j_gene: TRBJ1-4
len: 12
v_gene: TRBV30
CDR3aa: CAFDRGNEKLFF
CDR3nt: TGTGCCTTCGACAGGGGTAATGAAAAACTGTTTTTT

d_gene: TRBD2
j_gene: TRBJ2-2
len: 15
v_gene: TRBV5-5
CDR3aa: CASSLNRAGAAELFF
CDR3nt: TGTGCCAGCAGCCTCAACCGGGCGGGAGCCGCGGAGCTGTTTTTT

d_gene: TRBD1
j_gene: TRBJ2-5
len: 15
v_gene: TRBV9
CDR3aa: CASSPRQGAWETQYF
CDR3nt: TGTGCCAGCAGCCCCCGACAGGGGGCATGGGAGACCCAGTACTTC

d_gene: TRBD2
j_gene: TRBJ2-1
len: 19
v_gene: TRBV9
CDR3aa: CASSAPTSGGASSYNEQFF
CDR3nt: TGTGCCAGCAGCGCCCCGACTAGCGGGGGGGCCAGCTCCTACAATGAGCAGTTCTTC

d_gene: .
j_gene: TRBJ1-1
len: 12
v_gene: TRBV29-1
CDR3aa: CSVEVRNTEAFF
CDR3nt: TGCAGCGTTGAAGTTAGGAACACTGAAGCTTTCTTT

d_gene: TRBD2
j_gene: TRBJ2-7
len: 15
v_gene: TRBV7-2
CDR3aa: CASSQTSGPFYEQYF
CDR3nt: TGTGCCAGCAGCCAGACTAGCGGGCCCTTTTACGAGCAGTACTTC

d_gene: .
j_gene: TRBJ2-7
len: 14
v_gene: TRBV15
CDR3aa: CATSRDVSSYEQYF
CDR3nt: TGTGCCACCAGCAGAGACGTGAGCTCCTACGAGCAGTACTTC

d_gene: .
j_gene: TRBJ1-5
len: 14
v_gene: TRBV19
CDR3aa: CASGRILSNQPQHF
CDR3nt: TGTGCCAGTGGCAGAATCTTAAGCAATCAGCCCCAGCATTTT

d_gene: TRBD2
j_gene: TRBJ2-3
len: 18
v_gene: TRBV5-1
CDR3aa: CASSLNFASGDLTDTQYF
CDR3nt: TGCGCCAGCAGCTTGAATTTTGCTAGCGGAGACCTCACAGATACGCAGTATTTT